Listed below are T cell receptor beta chains from one sample, sequenced in a study of blood T cells in healthy people across ages. TCRdb passed the 5' RACE reads through MiXCR, listing each CDR3 protein once. Among approximately 820,000 distinct CDR3 sequences listed, 40% to 50% were seen once. The sequencing sample was made of blood. These receptors were collected from a man between 60 and 70 years old in good health. Each CDR3 is given with its conserved first and last residue. The D gene is left open where the match is weak. Clone size, where shown, is once, few, many, or a class for clones that have expanded.

>TRBV7-2|.|17|few|TRBJ2-5
CASSLVLQGPYQETQYF
TGTGCCAGCAGCTTAGTTCTCCAGGGACCGTACCAAGAGACCCAGTACTTC
>TRBV27|.|15|few|TRBJ2-7
CASSLRGGMGYEQYF
TGTGCCAGCAGCCTAAGGGGGGGTATGGGATACGAGCAGTACTTC
>TRBV2|TRBD1|12|.|TRBJ2-7
CASRQGASEQYF
TGTGCCAGCAGACAGGGGGCTAGCGAGCAGTACTTC
>TRBV3-1|TRBD1|15|.|TRBJ1-1
CASRGGQGMNTEAFF
TGTGCCAGCAGGGGAGGACAGGGTATGAACACTGAAGCTTTCTTT
>TRBV6-1|TRBD1|15|.|TRBJ2-1
CASSETGDIQETQFF
TGTGCCAGCAGTGAGACAGGGGATATCCAAGAGACCCAGTTCTTC
>TRBV5-1|.|14|.|TRBJ2-1
CASSFEHSGNEQFF
TGCGCCAGCAGCTTTGAACACTCGGGGAATGAGCAGTTCTTC
>TRBV7-2|TRBD2|14|.|TRBJ2-7
CASSLASGSSEQYF
TGTGCCAGCAGCTTGGCAAGCGGGAGTTCCGAGCAGTACTTC
>TRBV19|.|17|many|TRBJ2-5
CASSTPGGSGYQETQYF
TGTGCCAGTAGTACTCCAGGGGGTAGCGGATACCAAGAGACCCAGTACTTC
>TRBV27|TRBD2|17|.|TRBJ2-5
CASRRTSGDWLGETQYF
TGTGCCAGCCGAAGGACTAGCGGGGACTGGCTGGGGGAGACCCAGTACTTC
>TRBV6-2/TRBV6-3|TRBD1|14|few|TRBJ2-5
CASSSDRFQETQYF
TGTGCCAGCAGTTCGGACAGGTTCCAAGAGACCCAGTACTTC
>TRBV5-6|.|12|.|TRBJ2-1
CASIWFGNEQFF
TGTGCTAGCATCTGGTTCGGGAATGAGCAGTTCTTC
>TRBV20-1|TRBD2|13|.|TRBJ2-7
CSGGGGGAYEQYF
TGCAGTGGAGGGGGCGGGGGGGCCTACGAGCAGTACTTC
>TRBV12-3/TRBV12-4|TRBD2|15|.|TRBJ2-5
CASRVGTSGAETQYF
TGTGCCAGCAGGGTTGGGACTAGCGGGGCAGAGACCCAGTACTTC
>TRBV12-3/TRBV12-4|TRBD2|16|few|TRBJ2-5
CASSRKLAGRGETQYF
TGTGCCAGCAGCCGCAAACTAGCGGGGCGGGGAGAGACCCAGTACTTC
>TRBV20-1|.|12|.|TRBJ2-7
CSANRRVYEQYF
TGCAGTGCCAACCGTCGGGTTTACGAGCAGTACTTC
>TRBV15|.|14|.|TRBJ2-7
CATSRERLVYEQYF
TGTGCCACCAGCAGAGAGCGCCTCGTCTACGAGCAGTACTTC
>TRBV24-1|TRBD2|15|.|TRBJ2-1
CATSDPETSGNEQFF
TGTGCCACCAGTGACCCCGAGACTAGCGGCAATGAGCAGTTCTTC
>TRBV20-1|TRBD2|14|.|TRBJ2-3
CSALGGGHTDAQYF
TGCAGTGCTCTCGGGGGGGGGCACACAGATGCGCAGTATTTT
>TRBV27|.|15|few|TRBJ2-5
CASSAHPLGKETQYF
TGTGCCAGCAGTGCGCACCCCCTAGGGAAAGAGACCCAGTACTTC
>TRBV11-2|.|12|few|TRBJ2-7
CASREGIYEQYF
TGTGCCAGCAGGGAAGGGATCTACGAGCAGTACTTC
>TRBV2|TRBD2|15|.|TRBJ2-2
CASKSASGGAGELFF
TGTGCCAGCAAGTCGGCTAGCGGGGGGGCCGGGGAGCTGTTTTTT
>TRBV14|.|14|.|TRBJ1-6
CASSLTGVNSPLHF
TGTGCCAGCAGCCTGACAGGAGTGAATTCACCCCTCCACTTT
>TRBV4-3|.|19|.|TRBJ1-6
CASSQDQLDRDNYNSPLHF
TGCGCCAGCAGCCAAGATCAGCTGGATAGGGACAACTATAATTCACCCCTCCACTTT
>TRBV27|TRBD1|19|once|TRBJ2-3
CASSLSRGQASFGTDTQYF
TGTGCCAGCAGTTTATCGAGAGGACAGGCAAGTTTCGGCACAGATACGCAGTATTTT
>TRBV28|.|14|.|TRBJ2-7
CASSPPDRPGEQYF
TGTGCCAGCAGCCCTCCGGACCGCCCGGGCGAGCAGTACTTC
>TRBV29-1|.|12|many|TRBJ2-5
CSVGTYQETQYF
TGCAGCGTCGGGACGTATCAAGAGACCCAGTACTTC
>TRBV12-3/TRBV12-4|TRBD2|16|.|TRBJ2-3
CASSLRSSGVTDTQYF
TGTGCCAGCAGTTTAAGGTCTAGCGGGGTAACAGATACGCAGTATTTT
>TRBV4-3|.|16|.|TRBJ2-5
CASSQDGTGRQGTQYF
TGCGCCAGCAGTCAAGATGGTACAGGCCGCCAAGGGACCCAGTACTTC
>TRBV6-5|.|15|.|TRBJ1-5
CASSPEGGVNQPQHF
TGTGCCAGCAGTCCGGAAGGGGGGGTCAATCAGCCCCAGCATTTT
>TRBV2|TRBD1|14|.|TRBJ2-4
CASSVRQGENIQYF
TGTGCCAGCAGTGTGAGACAGGGGGAAAACATTCAGTACTTC
>TRBV2|.|13|.|TRBJ2-7
CASNEGTSTTQYF
TGTGCCAGCAACGAGGGGACATCTACGACGCAGTACTTC
>TRBV6-2/TRBV6-3|TRBD1|15|.|TRBJ1-6
CASSPTGIYNSPLHF
TGTGCCAGCAGTCCGACAGGGATTTATAATTCACCCCTCCACTTT
>TRBV7-2|TRBD1|15|few|TRBJ2-7
CASSVDSAGGGEQYF
TGTGCCAGCAGCGTTGACAGTGCAGGGGGCGGCGAGCAGTACTTC
>TRBV28|TRBD1|14|few|TRBJ2-2
CASSSGQLTGELFF
TGTGCCAGCAGTTCGGGACAGCTAACCGGGGAGCTGTTTTTT
>TRBV10-3|.|16|many|TRBJ2-5
CAISEKPRSGGETQYF
TGTGCCATCAGTGAGAAACCTAGATCCGGAGGGGAGACCCAGTACTTC
>TRBV4-1|TRBD1|16|.|TRBJ2-1
CASSQVDRGVGNEQFF
TGCGCCAGCAGCCAAGTAGACAGGGGAGTGGGCAATGAGCAGTTCTTC
>TRBV5-1|.|14|.|TRBJ2-3
CASSPAISTDTQYF
TGCGCCAGCAGCCCGGCGATTAGCACAGATACGCAGTATTTT
>TRBV6-2/TRBV6-3|.|15|.|TRBJ2-7
CASSDRQSRGYEQYF
TGTGCCAGCAGTGACAGACAGTCCCGGGGGTACGAGCAGTACTTC
>TRBV10-1|.|13|few|TRBJ2-5
CASSIIMVETQYF
TGCGCCAGCAGTATTATTATGGTCGAGACCCAGTACTTC
>TRBV20-1|.|12|.|TRBJ2-7
CSASLDINEQYF
TGCAGTGCTTCCTTGGACATTAATGAGCAGTACTTC
>TRBV15|TRBD2|16|.|TRBJ2-3
CATSRSAGGNTDTQYF
TGTGCCACCAGCAGATCGGCCGGGGGGAACACGGATACGCAGTATTTT
>TRBV9|.|16|once|TRBJ1-1
CASSVGEGSMNTEAFF
TGTGCCAGCAGCGTAGGGGAGGGATCCATGAACACTGAAGCTTTCTTT
>TRBV10-3|TRBD2|14|many|TRBJ2-7
CAISQRGGSYEQYF
TGTGCCATCTCGCAGCGCGGGGGCTCCTACGAGCAGTACTTC
>TRBV7-9|.|13|.|TRBJ1-2
CASSCQGVYGYTF
TGTGCCAGCAGCTGTCAAGGGGTATACGGCTACACCTTC
>TRBV4-3|.|17|.|TRBJ2-3
CASSQEGGQLSTDTQYF
TGCGCCAGCAGCCAAGAAGGCGGACAACTAAGCACAGATACGCAGTATTTT
>TRBV20-1|.|13|.|TRBJ1-1
CSAREGRNTEAFF
TGCAGTGCTAGGGAAGGGCGGAACACTGAAGCTTTCTTT
>TRBV21-1|.|21|.|TRBJ2-6
CASRTSGVLQGRLSGANVLTF
TGTGCCAGCAGAACCTCAGGAGTGCTACAGGGTCGGCTCTCTGGGGCCAACGTCCTGACTTTC
>TRBV10-3|.|15|few|TRBJ2-3
CAISLAEPSVDTQYF
TGTGCCATCAGCCTAGCAGAGCCTTCGGTTGATACGCAGTATTTT
>TRBV12-3/TRBV12-4|.|16|.|TRBJ2-7
CASSPPGGGYYNEQYF
TGTGCCAGCAGCCCCCCGGGAGGGGGCTACTACAATGAGCAGTACTTC
>TRBV12-3/TRBV12-4|TRBD1|14|.|TRBJ1-6
CASTDRGGNSPLHF
TGTGCCAGCACCGACAGGGGCGGCAATTCACCCCTCCACTTT
>TRBV27|.|13|.|TRBJ1-5
CASTKGGNQPQHF
TGTGCCAGCACTAAGGGGGGGAATCAGCCCCAGCATTTT
>TRBV7-9|.|15|.|TRBJ2-2
CASTTTPRGTGELFF
TGTGCCAGCACTACTACTCCCAGGGGCACCGGGGAGCTGTTTTTT
>TRBV28|.|15|.|TRBJ2-2
CASSLLTSNTGELFF
TGTGCCAGCAGTTTGTTGACATCGAACACCGGGGAGCTGTTTTTT
>TRBV2|.|14|.|TRBJ1-1
CASRTPEPNTEAFF
TGTGCCAGCAGAACGCCCGAACCGAACACTGAAGCTTTCTTT
>TRBV11-3|.|16|.|TRBJ2-5
CASSPGDREWGGTQYF
TGTGCCAGCAGCCCGGGTGACAGGGAATGGGGAGGGACCCAGTACTTC